The 19 T cell receptor beta chains given below trace back to one sample, sequenced in a study of shared clonotypes between healthy human individuals (dated by TCRdb to about 2020). The library was made by the immunoSEQ multiplex PCR assay. Here the immuneACCESS table is served through TCRdb, limited to in-frame sequences with V and J called. Missing clones are a known gap in these copies; in checked studies unresolved V genes cover under half, and the rest lacks a known reason. The table for this sample lists 300,000 to 400,000 clones; more than 60% of them were counted only once. The ten largest make up 10% of the sample. Sequenced sample: memory CD4+ T cells sorted from blood. Taken with the paper, the label for cell subset or site translates to: CD45RA-negative fraction. The receptor source for this set is a man under 40 in good health.

This chain links TRBV7-9 with TRBJ2-2; TRBD2 agrees at 12 bases. The germline CDR1 and CDR2 sequences are SEHNR and FQNEAQ (reference sequence). This CDR3 contains 19 residues. V lost 4 bases and J lost 5; bases outside the gene matches: 14. CDR3 nucleotide sequence: TGTGCCAGCAGCTCGACCCTTAGACTAGCGGGAGCTGTAACCGGGGAGCTGTTTTTT. Its protein product is CASSSTLRLAGAVTGELFF.

This clone was seen just once. The rearrangement joins TRBV5-1 to TRBJ2-1; no clear D gene. The CDR3 totals 14 residues. V was pared by 7 bases and J by 3 bases, with 14 bases between. Germline CDR1 reads SGHRS; CDR2 reads YFSETQ. The CDR3 reads CASDRGSSYNEQFF. As DNA, the CDR3 is TGCGCCAGCGACCGAGGCAGCAGCTACAATGAGCAGTTCTTC. Variable domain in full (rest from reference TRBV5-1 and TRBJ2-1): KAGVTQTPRYLIKTRGQQVTLSCSPISGHRSVSWYQQTPGQGLQFLFEYFSETQRNKGNFPGRFSGRQFSNSRSEMNVSTLELGDSALYLCASDRGSSYNEQFFGPGTRLTVL.

This clone was counted between two and nine times. The genes are TRBV7-9 and TRBJ2-7; either TRBD1 or TRBD2 may fit D (5 bases each). The CDR3 loop spans 14 amino acids. Germline V gives CDR1 SEHNR, CDR2 FQNEAQ (reference sequence). Deletions cut 2 bases from V and 3 bases from J, with 11 bases between. CDR3 loop: CASSLPGRNYEQYF. As DNA, the CDR3 is TGTGCCAGCAGCTTACCGGGACGGAACTACGAGCAGTACTTC.

The chain employs TRBV5-1 and TRBJ1-2; 11 bases match TRBD1. V shed 4 bases, J shed 10 bases, and the junction held 6 bases outside the gene matches. The CDR3 is 13 residues long. Germline CDR1 is SGHRS and CDR2 is YFSETQ. The CDR3 DNA is TGCGCCAGCAGCACCGGACAGGGGGCATCCTACACCTTC. This gives the protein CASSTGQGASYTF.

The rearrangement links TRBV7-2 to TRBJ2-3; D perhaps matches TRBD2 (5 bases). Germline V gene data show CDR1 as SGHTA and CDR2 as FQGNSA. Between the trimmed V and J ends, which lost 3 bases and 0 bases, there was a span of 7 bases. The CDR3 totals 14 residues. CDR3 protein: CASSLRTSTDTQYF. CDR3 nucleotides: TGTGCCAGCAGCTTGCGGACTAGCACAGATACGCAGTATTTT.

This clone was seen more than once but under ten times. This chain joins TRBV5-4 and TRBJ2-1; TRBD2 aligns across 7 bases. In germline, CDR1 is SGHNT, CDR2 YYREEE (reference sequence). CDR3 length equals 14 residues. Trimming at V came to 2 bases and at J to 6 bases, leaving 5 bases not matched to a gene. The CDR3 DNA reads as TGTGCCAGCAGCTTAAGCGGGACTATCAATGAGCAGTTCTTC. Translated: CASSLSGTINEQFF.

The V gene is TRBV7-8, the J gene TRBJ2-1, with TRBD1 as a possible D gene (6 bases). This CDR3 region has 15 residues. V lost 6 bases to trimming and J lost 0 bases, with 12 bases between them. Germline CDR1 SGHVS, CDR2 FQNEAQ. CDR3 nucleotide sequence: TGTGCCAGCAGTTATACAGGGACCTCCTACAATGAGCAGTTCTTC. It translates to CASSYTGTSYNEQFF.

The chain uses TRBV10-3 and TRBJ1-3, with D tentatively TRBD1 (5 bases). Germline V gene lookup returns CDR1 ENHRY and CDR2 SYGVKD. The ends were cut back, 8 bases at V and 2 bases at J, with 13 bases in the middle. The CDR3 has 14 residues. As DNA, the CDR3 is TGTGCCATCGGGGCAGGGACGGCTGGAAACACCATATATTTT. It encodes CAIGAGTAGNTIYF.

This chain uses TRBV19 with TRBJ1-5; possibly TRBD1 for D (5 bases). There are 16 residues in the CDR3. V was pared by 5 bases and J by 8 bases, with 22 bases between. The germline CDR1 and CDR2 sequences are LNHDA and SQIVND (reference sequence). CDR3: CASSPAASRAGKPQHF. Written as DNA, the CDR3 is TGTGCCAGTAGTCCAGCAGCTTCCAGGGCCGGAAAGCCCCAGCATTTT.

The chain's CDR3 is CASSIGLAGDMFF. The CDR3 DNA reads as TGTGCCAGTAGTATTGGACTAGCGGGAGATATGTTCTTC. V and J are TRBV19 and TRBJ2-1; 13 nucleotides line up with TRBD2. The length of the CDR3 is 13 residues. The V segment lost 3 bases and the J segment 15 bases; nucleotides outside the gene matches: 5. Germline V gene data show CDR1 as LNHDA and CDR2 as SQIVND (reference sequence).

The V call is TRBV5-4, the J call TRBJ2-6; 9 bases match TRBD1. Germline CDR1 SGHNT, CDR2 YYREEE (reference sequence). The CDR3 totals 18 residues. V lost 1 base, J lost 0 bases, and 5 bases stayed unmatched. As DNA, the CDR3 is TGTGCCAGCAGCTTGCCGGGACAGGGCAGCTCTGGGGCCAACGTCCTGACTTTC. Protein: CASSLPGQGSSGANVLTF.

The chain's CDR3 is CASSGTSGRHNEQFF. DNA of the CDR3: TGTGCCAGCAGTGGGACTAGCGGGAGACACAATGAGCAGTTCTTC. The chain joins TRBV2 to TRBJ2-1; 13 bases match TRBD2. V lost 4 bases, J lost 5 bases, and 2 bases stayed unmatched. CDR3 size: 15 residues. CDR1 and CDR2 from the germline V gene are SNHLY and FYNNEI.

As for this clone: Since a much larger clone is just one base distant, this may be a read error. The chain has TRBV7-9 and TRBJ2-3, with D tentatively TRBD2 (7 bases). Trimming took off 0 bases at V and 8 bases at J, with 9 bases between the two ends. Germline V gives CDR1 SEHNR, CDR2 FQNEAQ (reference sequence). The CDR3 extends over 13 amino acids. This chain's CDR3 is CASSLAGGATQYF. The CDR3 DNA is TGTGCCAGCAGCTTAGCAGGGGGGGCTACGCAGTATTTT.

The rearrangement links TRBV7-2 to TRBJ2-7; TRBD2 matches at 14 bases. V was pared by 2 bases and J by 3 bases, with 3 bases of the junction left unmatched. Germline V gene data show CDR1 as SGHTA and CDR2 as FQGNSA. This CDR3 region has 16 residues. CDR3 in DNA: TGTGCCAGCAGCTTATTTGGGACTAGCGGGAGCTACGAGCAGTACTTC. Its translation: CASSLFGTSGSYEQYF.

The CDR3 region is CASSLVSGDNSPLHF. Here the CDR3 DNA reads TGTGCCAGCAGCTTAGTTTCAGGGGATAATTCACCCCTCCACTTT. V and J are TRBV7-9 and TRBJ1-6; a weak D match, TRBD1 (6 bases). V was cut by 1 base and J by 5 bases, with 9 bases left in between. The CDR3 runs to 15 residues. Germline V CDR1 and CDR2: SEHNR, FQNEAQ (reference sequence).

The chain recombines TRBV4-1 with TRBJ2-2; 14 bases match TRBD2. V gave up 2 bases and J gave up 7 bases; unmatched junction bases: 9. CDR1 and CDR2 from the germline V gene are MGHRA and YSYEKL. This CDR3 comprises 18 residues. The CDR3 DNA follows: TGCGCCAGCAGCCAATCCGGGACTAGCGGGAGTATGAACGGGGAGCTGTTTTTT. It codes for CASSQSGTSGSMNGELFF.

V and J are TRBV7-2 and TRBJ2-2, with D tentatively TRBD2 (5 bases). The germline V gene has CDR1 SGHTA and CDR2 FQGNSA. Trimming stripped 3 bases from V and 4 bases from J, with 9 bases between. This CDR3 region has 14 residues. DNA of the CDR3: TGTGCCAGCAGCTTTTTGGAGGCCACCGGGGAGCTGTTTTTT. It yields the protein CASSFLEATGELFF.

This clone was picked up one time. The V gene is TRBV7-8, the J gene TRBJ1-1; 8 bases map to TRBD1. The V gene end was trimmed by 2 bases and the J gene end by 3 bases; junction bases not matched to a gene: 8. This CDR3 comprises 16 residues. Per germline, CDR1 SGHVS and CDR2 FQNEAQ. CDR3 region: CASSLQGAPRDTEAFF. As DNA, the CDR3 is TGTGCCAGCAGCTTACAGGGGGCGCCGAGGGACACTGAAGCTTTCTTT. The whole variable domain, filled in from reference TRBV7-8 and TRBJ1-1, reads GAGVSQSPRYKVAKRGQDVALRCDPISGHVSLFWYQQALGQGPEFLTYFQNEAQLDKSGLPSDRFFAERPEGSVSTLKIQRTQQEDSAVYLCASSLQGAPRDTEAFFGQGTRLTVV.

The V call is TRBV7-3, the J call TRBJ2-7; TRBD2 matches at 9 bases. Per the germline V gene, CDR1 is SGHTA and CDR2 is FQGTGA. V gave up 3 bases and J gave up 0 bases; unmatched junction bases: 3. The CDR3 loop spans 15 amino acids. The CDR3 region is CASSFSGGSSYEQYF. In nucleotides, the CDR3 is TGTGCCAGCAGCTTTAGCGGGGGCAGCTCCTACGAGCAGTACTTC.